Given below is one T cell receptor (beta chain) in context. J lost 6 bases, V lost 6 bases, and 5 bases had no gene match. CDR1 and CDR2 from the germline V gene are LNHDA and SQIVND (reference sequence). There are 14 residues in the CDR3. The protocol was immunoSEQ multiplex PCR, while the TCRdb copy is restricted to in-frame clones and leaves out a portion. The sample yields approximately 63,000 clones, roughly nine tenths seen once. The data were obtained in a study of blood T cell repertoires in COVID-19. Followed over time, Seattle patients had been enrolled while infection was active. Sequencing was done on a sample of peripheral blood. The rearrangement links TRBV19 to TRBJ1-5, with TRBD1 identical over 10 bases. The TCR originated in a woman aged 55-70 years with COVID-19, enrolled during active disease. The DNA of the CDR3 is TGTGCCAGTAGAATGACAGGGGGCGGTCAGCCCCAGCATTTT. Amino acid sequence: CASRMTGGGQPQHF.